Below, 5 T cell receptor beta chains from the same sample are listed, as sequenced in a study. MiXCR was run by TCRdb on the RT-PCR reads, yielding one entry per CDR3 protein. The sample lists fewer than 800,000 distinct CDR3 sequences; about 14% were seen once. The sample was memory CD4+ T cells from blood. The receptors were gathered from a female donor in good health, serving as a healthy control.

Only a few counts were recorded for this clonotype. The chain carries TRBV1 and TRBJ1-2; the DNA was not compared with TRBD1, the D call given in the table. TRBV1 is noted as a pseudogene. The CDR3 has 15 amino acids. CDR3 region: CTSSPPREGNYGYTF. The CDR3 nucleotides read TGCACCAGCAGCCCCCCCCGTGAAGGGAACTATGGCTACACCTTC.

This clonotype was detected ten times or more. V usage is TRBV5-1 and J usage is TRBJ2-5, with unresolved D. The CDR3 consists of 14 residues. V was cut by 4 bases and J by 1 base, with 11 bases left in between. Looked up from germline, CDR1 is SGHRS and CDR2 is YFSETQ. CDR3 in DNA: TGCGCCAGCAGCGTGGGAAACTTCCAAGAGACCCAGTACTTC. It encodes CASSVGNFQETQYF.

The chain's CDR3 is CASSPSGEAADTQYF. CDR3 bases: TGTGCCAGCAGCCCTTCGGGAGAGGCGGCAGATACGCAGTATTTT. The chain couples TRBV5-4 to TRBJ2-3; possibly TRBD2 for D (6 bases). The germline CDR1 and CDR2 sequences are SGHNT and YYREEE (reference sequence). This CDR3 is built from 15 residues. V was clipped by 4 bases and J by 4 bases, with 16 bases between them. Looking up the rest from reference TRBV5-4 and TRBJ2-3 gives the full variable domain: ETGVTQSPTHLIKTRGQQVTLRCSSQSGHNTVSWYQQALGQGPQFIFQYYREEENGRGNFPPRFSGLQFPNYSSELNVNALELDDSALYLCASSPSGEAADTQYFGPGTRLTVL.

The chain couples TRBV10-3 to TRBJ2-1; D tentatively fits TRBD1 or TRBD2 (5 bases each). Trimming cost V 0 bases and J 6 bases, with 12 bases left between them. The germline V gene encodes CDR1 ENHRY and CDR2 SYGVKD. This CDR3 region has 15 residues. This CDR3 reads CAISESGTRGNEQFF. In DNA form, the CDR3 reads TGTGCCATCAGTGAGTCCGGGACCCGGGGCAATGAGCAGTTCTTC.

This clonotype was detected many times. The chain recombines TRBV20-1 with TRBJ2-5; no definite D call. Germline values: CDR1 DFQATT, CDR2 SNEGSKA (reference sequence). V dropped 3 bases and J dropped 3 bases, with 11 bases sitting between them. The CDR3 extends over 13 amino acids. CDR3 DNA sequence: TGCAGTGCTAGCGTGACTCGAGAAGAGACCCAGTACTTC. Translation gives CSASVTREETQYF.